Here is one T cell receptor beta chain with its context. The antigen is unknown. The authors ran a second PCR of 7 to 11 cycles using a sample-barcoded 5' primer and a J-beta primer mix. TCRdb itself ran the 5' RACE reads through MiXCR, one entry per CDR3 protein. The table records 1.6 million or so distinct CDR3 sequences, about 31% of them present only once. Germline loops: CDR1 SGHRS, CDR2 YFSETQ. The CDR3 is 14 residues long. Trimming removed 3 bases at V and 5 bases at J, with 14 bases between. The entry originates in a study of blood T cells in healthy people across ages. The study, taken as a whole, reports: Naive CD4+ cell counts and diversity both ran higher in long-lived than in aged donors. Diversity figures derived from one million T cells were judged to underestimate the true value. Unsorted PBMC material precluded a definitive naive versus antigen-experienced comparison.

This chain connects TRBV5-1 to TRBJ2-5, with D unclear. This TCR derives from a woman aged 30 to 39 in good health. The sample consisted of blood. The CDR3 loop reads CASSWESRTETQYF. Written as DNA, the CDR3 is TGCGCCAGCAGCTGGGAATCTAGGACCGAGACCCAGTACTTC.